This TCR beta chain was sequenced for a study of early T cells in non-severe SARS-CoV-2 infection. Study overall: Chains were unpaired, as sequencing was done on bulk RNA from unsorted whole blood. Notes on the study in general: Matches to VDJdb favored anti-spike CD8 responses and missed private and CD4 specificities.

Unique molecular identifier tags were affixed to discrete cDNA molecules. Using its own MiXCR run on the 5' RACE reads, TCRdb lists one record per CDR3 protein. This table holds about 64,000 distinct CDR3 sequences, around 10% found once. At least ten counts were recorded for this clonotype. Its antigen is unidentified. The CDR3 is 15 residues long. Trimming took 0 bases from V and 1 from J, leaving 10 bases between them. CDR1 is SGDLS, CDR2 YYNGEE, per germline. The starting material was whole blood, obtained at baseline. This clonotype originated in an adult who was a healthcare worker with PCR-confirmed SARS-CoV-2 infection or an uninfected control (not recorded which). J is TRBJ1-1 and V is TRBV9; weak D call: TRBD1 (5 bases). In DNA, the CDR3 is TGTGCCAGCAGCGTAGCTGGAGGGACGAACACTGAAGCTTTCTTT. It yields the protein CASSVAGGTNTEAFF.